This TCR beta chain is from a study of cytomegalovirus exposure and HLA in healthy donors. On the study more broadly: Roughly 180 million T cells yielded some 120 million unique TCR beta sequences in earlier analysis.

With 5 bases removed from V and 3 bases from J, the gap between germline ends came to 20 bases. The germline V gene encodes CDR1 MNHEY and CDR2 SMNVEV (reference sequence). The CDR3 runs 16 residues. 60 Vbeta and 13 Jbeta primers were used in PCR. Assay: immunoSEQ multiplex PCR; the TCRdb copy retains only in-frame clones and omits some. This table has roughly 250,000 clones, approximately 80% appearing once. The chain is built from TRBV27 and TRBJ2-7; possibly TRBD1 for D (6 bases). The receptor was isolated from a girl aged 2-15 years in good health and CMV-seronegative. The sequenced sample consisted of PBMCs. The chain's CDR3 is CASSRTPGARFYEQYF. In DNA form, the CDR3 reads TGTGCCAGCAGTAGGACCCCAGGGGCCCGATTCTACGAGCAGTACTTC.